Presented here are 10 T cell receptor beta chains from one specimen sequenced in a study of blood T cell repertoires in COVID-19. Clones were sequenced by immunoSEQ multiplex PCR, and TCRdb holds only the in-frame ones, with some missing. The table includes just over 50,000 clones, approximately 84% detected once. Sequenced input: peripheral blood. These receptors were obtained from a human donor with active COVID-19. The donor label of this sample is uncertain.

The chain has TRBV7-9 and TRBJ2-1; D might be TRBD2 (6 bases). Germline V gene data show CDR1 as SEHNR and CDR2 as FQNEAQ (reference sequence). V dropped 5 bases and J dropped 0 bases, with 14 bases sitting between them. The CDR3 spans 16 residues. CDR3 region: CASSLGDFSSYNEQFF. The CDR3 bases are TGTGCCAGCAGCCTAGGGGACTTTAGCTCCTACAATGAGCAGTTCTTC.

The rearrangement links TRBV2 to TRBJ1-2; tentative D call: TRBD1 (6 bases). Germline V CDR1 and CDR2: SNHLY, FYNNEI. The CDR3 loop spans 13 amino acids. Trimming left V 7 bases short and J 4 bases short, with 13 bases between. The CDR3 protein is CASKLRTAYGYTF. The DNA for the CDR3 is TGTGCCAGCAAACTACGGACAGCCTATGGCTACACCTTC.

The chain joins TRBV9 to TRBJ1-1, with 12 bases fitting TRBD1. Per the germline V gene, CDR1 is SGDLS and CDR2 is YYNGEE. This CDR3 spans 14 amino acids. After removal of 3 bases from V and 4 bases from J, the junction contained 1 base not matched to a gene. The CDR3 coding sequence is TGTGCCAGCAGCGCGGGACAGGGGGCCACTGAAGCTTTCTTT. Translation: CASSAGQGATEAFF.

The V and J genes are TRBV13 and TRBJ2-5; possibly TRBD1 for D (6 bases). Per germline, CDR1 PRHDT and CDR2 FYEKMQ (reference sequence). The V end was cut by 6 bases, the J end by 1 base, with 21 bases between. CDR3 size: 17 residues. This CDR3 is CASRRITDRSLQETQYF. CDR3 in DNA: TGTGCCAGCAGGCGTATAACAGACAGGAGCCTCCAAGAGACCCAGTACTTC. The entire variable domain, with the rest obtained from reference TRBV13 and TRBJ2-5, is as follows: AAGVIQSPRHLIKEKRETATLKCYPIPRHDTVYWYQQGPGQDPQFLISFYEKMQSDKGSIPDRFSAQQFSDYHSELNMSSLELGDSALYFCASRRITDRSLQETQYFGPGTRLLVL.

This clone was seen only once. The chain recombines TRBV4-2 with TRBJ1-2, with 11 bases identical to TRBD1. The ends lost 0 bases at V and 7 bases at J; junction bases unmatched: 7. Germline V CDR1 and CDR2: LGHNA, YNFKEQ. The CDR3 extends over 16 amino acids. CDR3 in DNA: TGTGCCAGCAGCCAAGATGTTTGGGGACAGGGGGGTGGCTACACCTTC. Residues: CASSQDVWGQGGGYTF.

J is TRBJ2-5 and V is TRBV5-4; TRBD1 is a possible D gene (5 bases). V lost 5 bases, J lost 2 bases, and 19 bases lay in between. Germline CDR1 SGHNT, CDR2 YYREEE (reference sequence). The CDR3 has 16 amino acids. CDR3 residues: CASRPNDRLRQETQYF. The CDR3 bases are TGTGCCAGCAGACCAAACGACAGACTTCGACAAGAGACCCAGTACTTC.

The chain links TRBV18 to TRBJ2-7; 8 nucleotides line up with TRBD2. Germline V gene sequence: CDR1 KGHSH, CDR2 LQKENI. V lost 0 bases, J lost 9 bases, and 4 bases stayed unmatched. The CDR3 loop spans 13 amino acids. CDR3 region: CASSPPGGLGQYF. For the CDR3, the DNA is TGTGCCAGCTCACCACCGGGGGGACTAGGGCAGTACTTC.

This rearrangement joins TRBV9 to TRBJ2-1; weak D call: TRBD2 (5 bases). Germline assignment: CDR1 SGDLS and CDR2 YYNGEE. The V and J ends lost 4 bases and 7 bases respectively, with 24 bases between them. The CDR3 sequence is 17 residues long. The CDR3 region is CASSPQPGNGRRNEQFF. CDR3 coding DNA: TGTGCCAGCAGCCCTCAACCCGGGAACGGACGTCGGAATGAGCAGTTCTTC.

The rearrangement uses TRBV7-6 and TRBJ2-7, with 7 bases lining up with TRBD1. The CDR3 covers 15 residues. The ends lost 5 bases at V and 0 bases at J; junction bases unmatched: 7. Germline lookup yields CDR1 SGHVS and CDR2 FNYEAQ. The CDR3, as DNA: TGTGCCAGCAGCCCCACGACAGGGAGCTCCTACGAGCAGTACTTC. Translated, it gives CASSPTTGSSYEQYF.

As DNA, the CDR3 is TGTGCCAGCAGCCAACGGGGGAACACCGGGGAGCTGTTTTTT. Its translation: CASSQRGNTGELFF. This rearrangement joins TRBV3-1 (or the pseudogene TRBV3-2) to TRBJ2-2, with TRBD2 as a possible D gene (5 bases). The V end was cut by 2 bases, the J end by 1 base, with 5 bases between. Germline CDR1 and CDR2: LGHDT and YNNKEL (reference sequence). CDR3 length: 14 residues.